This TCR beta chain was found in a study of blood T cell repertoires in COVID-19. In the study overall: Sites across the United States, Italy and Spain contributed samples from acute and convalescent COVID-19. T cells, B-cell-depleted T cells, or PBMCs provided the cDNA or gDNA that served as material.

Original handling: Amplification of reference gene primers provided the estimated nucleated cell counts. Using immunoSEQ multiplex PCR, the repertoire was profiled, and TCRdb retains in-frame clones only, with some absent. The DNA was the basis for D and trimming; V, J and clone size are from that table. The data hold 200,000 to 250,000 clones, with roughly 85% observed a single time. Germline CDR1 and CDR2: MNHEY and SVGAGI. Trimming removed 6 bases from V and 6 bases from J; junction bases left unmatched: 10. This CDR3 has 14 amino acids. The sequencing sample was made of peripheral blood. The chain employs TRBV6-5 and TRBJ1-1, with 7 nucleotides matching TRBD1. This receptor was identified in a woman at least 80 years old with acute or convalescent COVID-19. CDR3 nucleotides: TGTGCCAGCAGACTTCCAGGGGGGTCGGCTGAAGCTTTCTTT. Encoded protein: CASRLPGGSAEAFF.